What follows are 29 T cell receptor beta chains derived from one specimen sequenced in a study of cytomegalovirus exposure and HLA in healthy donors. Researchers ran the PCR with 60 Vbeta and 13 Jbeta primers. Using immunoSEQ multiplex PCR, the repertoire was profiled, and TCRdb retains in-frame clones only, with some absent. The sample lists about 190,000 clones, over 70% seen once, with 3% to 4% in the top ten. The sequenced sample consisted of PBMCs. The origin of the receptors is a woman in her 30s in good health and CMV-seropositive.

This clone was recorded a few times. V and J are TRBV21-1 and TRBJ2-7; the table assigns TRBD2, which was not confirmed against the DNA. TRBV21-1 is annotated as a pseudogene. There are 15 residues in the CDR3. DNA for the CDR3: TGTGCCAGCAGCCGAAACCTAGCGGGAGGTAAAGAGCAGTACTTC. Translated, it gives CASSRNLAGGKEQYF.

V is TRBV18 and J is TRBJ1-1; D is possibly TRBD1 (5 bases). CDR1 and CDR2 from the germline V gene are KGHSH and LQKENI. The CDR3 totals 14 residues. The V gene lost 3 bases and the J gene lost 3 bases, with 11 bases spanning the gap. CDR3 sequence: CASSPRVGDTEAFF. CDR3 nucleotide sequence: TGTGCCAGCTCACCCAGGGTAGGTGACACTGAAGCTTTCTTT.

The CDR3 loop reads CASSPGQGDTQYF. The CDR3 coding sequence is TGTGCCAGCAGCCCGGGACAGGGTGATACGCAGTATTTT. The rearrangement uses TRBV27 and TRBJ2-3, with 9 bases aligning to TRBD1. The CDR3 consists of 13 residues. V gave up 6 bases and J gave up 6 bases; unmatched junction bases: 4. Looked up from germline, CDR1 is MNHEY and CDR2 is SMNVEV (reference sequence).

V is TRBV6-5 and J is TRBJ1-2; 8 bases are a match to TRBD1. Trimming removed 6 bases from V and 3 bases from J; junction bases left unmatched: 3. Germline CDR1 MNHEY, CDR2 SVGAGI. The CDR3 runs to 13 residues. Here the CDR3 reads CASRTGVYYGYTF. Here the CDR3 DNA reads TGTGCCAGCAGGACAGGGGTTTACTATGGCTACACCTTC.

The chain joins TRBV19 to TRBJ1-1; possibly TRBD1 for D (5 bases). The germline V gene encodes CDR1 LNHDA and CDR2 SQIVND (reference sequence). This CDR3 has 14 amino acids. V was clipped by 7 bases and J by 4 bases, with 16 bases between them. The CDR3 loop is CASTYGGVGTEAFF. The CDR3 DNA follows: TGTGCCAGTACTTACGGGGGAGTGGGCACTGAAGCTTTCTTT.

The CDR3 bases are TGTGCCAGCACCGTAGCGGAAAGGGGGGGTGAGCAGTTCTTC. As protein: CASTVAERGGEQFF. The chain is built from TRBV28 and TRBJ2-1; a possible D gene is TRBD2 (7 bases). Germline V gene sequence: CDR1 MDHEN, CDR2 SYDVKM. The V end was cut by 7 bases, the J end by 9 bases, with 19 bases between. The CDR3 has 14 residues.

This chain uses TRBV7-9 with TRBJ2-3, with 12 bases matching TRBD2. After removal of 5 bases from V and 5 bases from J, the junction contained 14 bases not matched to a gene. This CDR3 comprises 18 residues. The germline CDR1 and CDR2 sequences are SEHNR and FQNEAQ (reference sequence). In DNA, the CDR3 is TGTGCCAGCAGCCCCCGACTAGCGGGAGACCCCAATGTAGATACGCAGTATTTT. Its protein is CASSPRLAGDPNVDTQYF.

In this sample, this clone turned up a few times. The CDR3: CASSLGLAGYTGELFF. The CDR3, as DNA: TGCGCCAGCAGCTTGGGTCTAGCGGGTTACACCGGGGAGCTGTTTTTT. The chain is built from TRBV5-1 and TRBJ2-2, with 8 bases identical to TRBD2. In germline, CDR1 is SGHRS, CDR2 YFSETQ. This CDR3 is built from 16 residues. V gave up 0 bases and J gave up 3 bases; unmatched junction bases: 4.

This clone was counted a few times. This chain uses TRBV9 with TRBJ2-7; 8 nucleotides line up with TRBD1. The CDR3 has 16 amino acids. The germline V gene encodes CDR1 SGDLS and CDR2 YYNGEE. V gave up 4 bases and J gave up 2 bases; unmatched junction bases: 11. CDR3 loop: CASSPESGTGPYEQYF. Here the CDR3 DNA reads TGTGCCAGCAGCCCAGAATCCGGGACAGGTCCCTACGAGCAGTACTTC.

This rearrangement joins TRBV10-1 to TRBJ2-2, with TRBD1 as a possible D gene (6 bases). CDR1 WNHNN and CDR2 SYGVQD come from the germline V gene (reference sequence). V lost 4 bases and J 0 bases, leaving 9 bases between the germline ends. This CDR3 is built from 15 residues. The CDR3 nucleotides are TGCGCCAGCAGTGGGACAGCTCCGAACACCGGGGAGCTGTTTTTT. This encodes CASSGTAPNTGELFF.

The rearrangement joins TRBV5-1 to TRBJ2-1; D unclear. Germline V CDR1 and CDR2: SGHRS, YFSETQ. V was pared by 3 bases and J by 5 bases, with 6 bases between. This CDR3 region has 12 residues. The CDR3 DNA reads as TGCGCCAGCAGCTCCCCAGACAATGAGCAGTTCTTC. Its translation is CASSSPDNEQFF. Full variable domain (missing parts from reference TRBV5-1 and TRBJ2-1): KAGVTQTPRYLIKTRGQQVTLSCSPISGHRSVSWYQQTPGQGLQFLFEYFSETQRNKGNFPGRFSGRQFSNSRSEMNVSTLELGDSALYLCASSSPDNEQFFGPGTRLTVL.

The CDR3: CASSPQGLYDGYTF. The DNA of the CDR3 is TGTGCCAGCAGCCCCCAGGGACTTTATGACGGCTACACCTTC. The J gene is TRBJ1-2, the V gene TRBV5-6, with D possibly matching TRBD1 (5 bases). Germline CDR1 is SGHDT and CDR2 is YYEEEE. V was pared by 4 bases and J by 8 bases, with 18 bases between. This CDR3 region has 14 residues.

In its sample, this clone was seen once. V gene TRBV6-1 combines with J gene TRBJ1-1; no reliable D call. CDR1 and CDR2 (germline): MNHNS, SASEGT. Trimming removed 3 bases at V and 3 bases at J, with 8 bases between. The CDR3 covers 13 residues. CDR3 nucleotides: TGTGCCAGCAGTGACAAGCGGGACACTGAAGCTTTCTTT. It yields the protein CASSDKRDTEAFF.

CDR3 protein: CASSAASGSDVKAQYF. The CDR3 nucleotides are TGTGCCAGCAGCGCCGCTAGCGGGAGCGACGTGAAGGCCCAGTACTTC. The chain recombines TRBV7-9 with TRBJ2-5, with TRBD2 matching over 10 bases. Germline CDR1 is SEHNR and CDR2 is FQNEAQ (reference sequence). The trim removed 5 bases at V and 9 bases at J, leaving 15 bases unmatched. The CDR3 runs 16 residues.

Written as DNA, the CDR3 is TGCGCCAGCAGTGAACAGCCCAATCAGCCCCAGCATTTT. Protein sequence: CASSEQPNQPQHF. The rearrangement links TRBV10-1 to TRBJ1-5; D not resolved. V gave up 3 bases and J gave up 3 bases, with 6 bases separating them. This CDR3 comprises 13 residues. Germline lookup yields CDR1 WNHNN and CDR2 SYGVQD (reference sequence).

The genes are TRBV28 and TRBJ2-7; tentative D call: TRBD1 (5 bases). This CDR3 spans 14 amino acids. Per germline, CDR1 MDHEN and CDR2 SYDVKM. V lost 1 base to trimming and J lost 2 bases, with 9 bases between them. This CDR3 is CASSLYRNPYEQYF. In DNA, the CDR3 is TGTGCCAGCAGTTTATACAGGAACCCCTACGAGCAGTACTTC.

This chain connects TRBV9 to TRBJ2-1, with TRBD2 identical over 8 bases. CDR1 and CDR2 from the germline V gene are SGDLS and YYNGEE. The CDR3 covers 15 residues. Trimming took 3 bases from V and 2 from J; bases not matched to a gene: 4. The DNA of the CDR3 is TGTGCCAGCAGCGAGGAGACTAGCGCCTACAATGAGCAGTTCTTC. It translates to CASSEETSAYNEQFF.

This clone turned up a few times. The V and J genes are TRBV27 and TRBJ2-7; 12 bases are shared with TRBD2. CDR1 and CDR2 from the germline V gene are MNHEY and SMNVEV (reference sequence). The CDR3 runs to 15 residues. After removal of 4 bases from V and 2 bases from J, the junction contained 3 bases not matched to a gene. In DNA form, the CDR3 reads TGTGCCAGCAGTTCGGCTAGCGGGAGGGCCTACGAGCAGTACTTC. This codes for CASSSASGRAYEQYF.

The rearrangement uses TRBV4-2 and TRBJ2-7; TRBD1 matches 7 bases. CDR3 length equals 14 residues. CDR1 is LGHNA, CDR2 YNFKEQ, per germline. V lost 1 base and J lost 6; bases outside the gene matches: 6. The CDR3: CASSQVDRVGEQYF. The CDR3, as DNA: TGTGCCAGCAGCCAAGTCGACAGGGTGGGCGAGCAGTACTTC.

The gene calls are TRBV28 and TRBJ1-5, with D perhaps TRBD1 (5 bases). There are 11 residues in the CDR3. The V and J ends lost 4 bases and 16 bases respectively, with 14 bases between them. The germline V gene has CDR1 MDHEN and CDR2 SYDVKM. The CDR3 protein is CASSYRSGLHF. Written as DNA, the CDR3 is TGTGCCAGCAGTTATCGTTCAGGGCTACATTTT.

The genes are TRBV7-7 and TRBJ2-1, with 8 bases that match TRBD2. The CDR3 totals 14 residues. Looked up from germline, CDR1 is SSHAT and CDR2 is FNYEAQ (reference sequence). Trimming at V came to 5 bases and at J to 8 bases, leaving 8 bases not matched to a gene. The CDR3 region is CASSPGLAGDEQFF. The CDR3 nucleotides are TGTGCCAGCAGCCCAGGACTAGCAGGAGATGAGCAGTTCTTC. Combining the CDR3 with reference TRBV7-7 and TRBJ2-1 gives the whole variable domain GAGVSQSPRYKVTKRGQDVTLRCDPISSHATLYWYQQALGQGPEFLTYFNYEAQPDKSGLPSDRFSAERPEGSISTLTIQRTEQRDSAMYRCASSPGLAGDEQFFGPGTRLTVL.

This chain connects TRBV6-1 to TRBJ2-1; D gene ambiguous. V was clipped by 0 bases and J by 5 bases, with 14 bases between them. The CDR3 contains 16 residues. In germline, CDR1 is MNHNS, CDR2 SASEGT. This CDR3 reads CASSEALRRRNNEQFF. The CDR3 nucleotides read TGTGCCAGCAGTGAAGCGCTAAGGAGAAGAAACAATGAGCAGTTCTTC.

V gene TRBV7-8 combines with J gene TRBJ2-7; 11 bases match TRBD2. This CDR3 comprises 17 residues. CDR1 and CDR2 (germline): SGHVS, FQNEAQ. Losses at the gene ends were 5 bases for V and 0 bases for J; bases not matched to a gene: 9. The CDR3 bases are TGTGCCAGCAGCCCTAGCCTAGCGGGAGGCCCCTCCTACGAGCAGTACTTC. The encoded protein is CASSPSLAGGPSYEQYF.

Here the CDR3 reads CASSLARGPNTEAFF. CDR3 in DNA: TGTGCCAGCAGCTTAGCGCGGGGGCCGAACACTGAAGCTTTCTTT. The rearrangement joins TRBV11-1 to TRBJ1-1, with a weak D call TRBD1 (6 bases). The CDR3 consists of 15 residues. The germline V gene encodes CDR1 SGHAT and CDR2 FQDESV (reference sequence). Trimming stripped 0 bases from V and 1 base from J, with 9 bases between.

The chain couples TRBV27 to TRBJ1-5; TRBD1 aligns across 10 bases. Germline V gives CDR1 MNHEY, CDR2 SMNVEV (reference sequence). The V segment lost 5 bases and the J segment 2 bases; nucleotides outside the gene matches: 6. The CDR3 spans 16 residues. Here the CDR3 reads CASSPIGTGGNQPQHF. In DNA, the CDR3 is TGTGCCAGCAGTCCTATAGGGACAGGGGGCAATCAGCCCCAGCATTTT.

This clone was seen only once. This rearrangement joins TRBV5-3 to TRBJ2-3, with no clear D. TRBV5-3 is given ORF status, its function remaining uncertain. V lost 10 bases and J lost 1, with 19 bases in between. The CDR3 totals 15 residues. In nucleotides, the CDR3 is TGTGCCCCATCAAGGCTCCTGGCGGGCACAGATACGCAGTATTTT. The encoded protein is CAPSRLLAGTDTQYF.

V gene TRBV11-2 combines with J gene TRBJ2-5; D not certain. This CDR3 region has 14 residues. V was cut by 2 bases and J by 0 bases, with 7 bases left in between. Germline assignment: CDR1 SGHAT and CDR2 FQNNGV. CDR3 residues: CASSLSRYQETQYF. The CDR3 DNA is TGTGCCAGCAGCTTATCGCGGTACCAAGAGACCCAGTACTTC.

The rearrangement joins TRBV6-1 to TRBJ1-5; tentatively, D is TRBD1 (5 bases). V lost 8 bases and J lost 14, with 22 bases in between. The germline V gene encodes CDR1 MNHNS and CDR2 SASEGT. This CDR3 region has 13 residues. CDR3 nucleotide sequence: TGTGCCAGCGGGGGAGGAACGGGTACCCCTGAGCATTTT. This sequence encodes CASGGGTGTPEHF.

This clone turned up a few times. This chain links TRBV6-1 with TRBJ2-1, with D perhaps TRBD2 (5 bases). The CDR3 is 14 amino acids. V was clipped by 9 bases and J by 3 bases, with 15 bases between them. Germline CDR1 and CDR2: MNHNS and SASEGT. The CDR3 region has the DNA TGTGCCAGTAGACCGGGAAGGGACTACAATGAGCAGTTCTTC. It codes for CASRPGRDYNEQFF.